Given below is one TCR beta chain in context. The protocol was immunoSEQ multiplex PCR, while the TCRdb copy is restricted to in-frame clones and leaves out a portion. The data contain some 57,000 clones, approximately 90% of them singletons. This sample is drawn from a study of T cell changes during pregnancy in multiple sclerosis. The CDR3 runs 16 residues. The germline gives CDR1 LNHDA, CDR2 SQIVND (reference sequence). Trimming removed 3 bases from V and 4 bases from J; junction bases left unmatched: 9. The chain recombines TRBV19 with TRBJ2-1; 7 nucleotides agree with TRBD1. The sequence was collected from a female donor in good health, enrolled as a control in a pregnancy study. Sequences were derived from peripheral blood, sampled in the first trimester of pregnancy. CDR3 protein: CASSMFGDSPYNEQFF. In DNA, the CDR3 is TGTGCCAGTAGTATGTTCGGGGACAGTCCATACAATGAGCAGTTCTTC.